This T cell receptor beta chain was sequenced during a study of blood T cells in healthy people across ages. Next came a second PCR, run for roughly 6 to 11 cycles, which used a sample-barcoded 5' primer along with a J-beta primer mix. TCRdb used MiXCR to reprocess the 5' RACE reads, holding one entry per CDR3 protein. The repertoire includes around 850,000 distinct CDR3 sequences, around 36% of them detected once, and 10% to 15% sits in the top ten. The CDR3 extends over 15 amino acids. Deletions cut 2 bases from V and 6 bases from J, with 16 bases between. Germline CDR1 and CDR2: SGDLS and YYNGEE. This TCR was recovered from a man in his late teens or twenties in good health. The sequenced sample consisted of blood. V and J are TRBV9 and TRBJ2-3, with D tentatively TRBD1 or TRBD2 (5 bases each). DNA for the CDR3: TGTGCCAGCAGCGTCGGGACCGGGCCCCCCGATACGCAGTATTTT. This sequence encodes CASSVGTGPPDTQYF. Based on the CDR3 plus reference TRBV9 and TRBJ2-3, the full variable domain is DSGVTQTPKHLITATGQRVTLRCSPRSGDLSVYWYQQSLDQGLQFLIQYYNGEERAKGNILERFSAQQFPDLHSELNLSSLELGDSALYFCASSVGTGPPDTQYFGPGTRLTVL.